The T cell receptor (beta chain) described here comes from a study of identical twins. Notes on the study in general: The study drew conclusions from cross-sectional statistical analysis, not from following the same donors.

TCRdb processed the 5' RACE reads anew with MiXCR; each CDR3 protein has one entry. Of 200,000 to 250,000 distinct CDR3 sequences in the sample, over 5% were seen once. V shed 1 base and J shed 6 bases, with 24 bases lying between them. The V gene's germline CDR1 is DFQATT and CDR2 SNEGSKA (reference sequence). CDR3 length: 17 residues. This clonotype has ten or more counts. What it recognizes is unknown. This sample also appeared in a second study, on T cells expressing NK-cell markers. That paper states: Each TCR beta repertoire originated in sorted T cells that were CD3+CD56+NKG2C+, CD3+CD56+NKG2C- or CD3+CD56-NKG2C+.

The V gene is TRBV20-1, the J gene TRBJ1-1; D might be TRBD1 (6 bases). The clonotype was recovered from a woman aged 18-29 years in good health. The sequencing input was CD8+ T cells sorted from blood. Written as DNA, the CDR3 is TGCAGTGCTAGAGCCCCCCGACCACAAACCCCAGGGGCTGAAGCTTTCTTT. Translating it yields CSARAPRPQTPGAEAFF.